One sample yielded the 11 T cell receptor beta chains listed below, sequenced in a study of CD8+CD57+ T cells in acquired aplastic anemia. Patients chosen for sequencing had CD8+CD57+ cells that had expanded, as shown by flow cytometry. Using genomic DNA as the template, TCR beta VDJ and CDR3 profiling was carried out. A single record per CDR3 protein comes from TCRdb applying MiXCR to the reads. The table records about 150,000 distinct CDR3 sequences, roughly half of them present only once. What was sequenced was sorted CD4+, CD8+, or CD8+CD57+ T cells (not recorded which) from PBMCs. The receptors were sampled from a human donor with aplastic anemia.

In this sample, this clonotype turned up many times. The DNA of the CDR3 is TGTGCCAGCAGCTTTCGGACAGGGGGAGCCGAGCAGTACTTC. Its translation is CASSFRTGGAEQYF. This chain connects TRBV7-2 to TRBJ2-7, with TRBD1 identical over 10 bases. The J segment lost 6 bases and the V segment lost 3 bases, leaving 5 bases of the junction unmatched. This CDR3 has 14 residues. CDR1 is SGHTA, CDR2 FQGNSA, per germline.

In its sample, this clonotype is medium-sized. The chain links TRBV20-1 to TRBJ1-1; no definite D call. The ends were cut back, 6 bases at V and 3 bases at J, with 11 bases in the middle. The CDR3 runs to 12 residues. Germline V lookup: CDR1 DFQATT, CDR2 SNEGSKA (reference sequence). The CDR3 sequence is CSARQQDTEAFF. Written as DNA, the CDR3 is TGCAGTGCCAGGCAGCAGGACACTGAAGCTTTCTTT.

The rearrangement uses TRBV10-3 and TRBJ2-3; D call uncertain. Germline V gives CDR1 ENHRY, CDR2 SYGVKD. V lost 2 bases, J lost 2 bases, and 20 bases lay in between. The CDR3 has 18 residues. The CDR3, as DNA: TGTGCCATCAGTGAGCCCCTACTATGGCAGGCTAACACAGATACGCAGTATTTT. Protein product: CAISEPLLWQANTDTQYF.

CDR3 sequence (DNA): TGCAGCGGCGCGGGAGTGAGCGGCCAAACCTCCTACGAGCAGTACTTC. It translates to CSGAGVSGQTSYEQYF. This rearrangement joins TRBV29-1 to TRBJ2-7; the match to TRBD2 covers 7 bases. The CDR3 totals 16 residues. J lost 0 bases, V lost 7 bases, and 15 bases had no gene match. Germline V gene sequence: CDR1 SQVTM, CDR2 ANQGSEA.

There are many counts of this clonotype. The chain recombines TRBV5-6 with TRBJ1-1; D remains unclear. Germline V gene sequence: CDR1 SGHDT, CDR2 YYEEEE. Trimming cost V 0 bases and J 1 base, with 4 bases left between them. The CDR3 contains 13 residues. The CDR3 DNA reads as TGTGCCAGCAGCTTGGCGCGGAACACTGAAGCTTTCTTT. Protein product: CASSLARNTEAFF.

The chain carries TRBV2 and TRBJ2-2; D unresolved. Germline lookup yields CDR1 SNHLY and CDR2 FYNNEI. The CDR3 sequence is 13 residues long. Trimming took off 0 bases at V and 7 bases at J, with 6 bases between the two ends. The CDR3 nucleotides are TGTGCCAGCAGTGAAGCGCTTCACGGGGAGCTGTTTTTT. This encodes CASSEALHGELFF.

Worth noting for this clonotype: A read error may explain this, as a much larger clone is one base away. The chain couples TRBV12-3 or TRBV12-4 to TRBJ2-2; D might be TRBD1 or TRBD2, each matching 5 bases. This CDR3 is 13 amino acids long. The CDR3 spells CASSFGAVGDLFF. The CDR3 nucleotides read TGTGCCAGCAGTTTTGGGGCCGTGGGGGATCTGTTTTTT.

This clonotype showed up just once. This chain joins TRBV10-3 and TRBJ2-7; 11 bases are a match to TRBD2. CDR3 length: 15 residues. V was pared by 7 bases and J by 0 bases, with 5 bases of the junction left unmatched. Germline CDR1 reads ENHRY; CDR2 reads SYGVKD. The CDR3 spells CAITRGLADSYEQYF. CDR3 nucleotide sequence: TGTGCCATCACCCGGGGACTAGCGGACTCCTACGAGCAGTACTTC.

A single count supports this clonotype. V usage is TRBV11-1 and J usage is TRBJ2-3; D gene uncertain. Germline V gene data show CDR1 as SGHAT and CDR2 as FQDESV (reference sequence). The germline V and J ends were trimmed by 1 base and 3 bases, with 8 bases remaining between them. This CDR3 spans 14 amino acids. The CDR3 loop is CASSLVAGTDTQYF. The CDR3 nucleotides read TGTGCCAGCAGCTTAGTGGCCGGGACAGATACGCAGTATTTT.

This clonotype was seen only a few times. A much larger clonotype is one base distant, so this may be a read error. The chain combines TRBV7-9 with TRBJ1-1, with D possibly being TRBD1 (6 bases). Germline values: CDR1 SEHNR, CDR2 FQNEAQ (reference sequence). V lost 4 bases and J 10 bases, leaving 13 bases between the germline ends. The CDR3 length is 12 residues. The CDR3 protein is CASSSNRDGAFF. CDR3 bases: TGTGCCAGCAGCTCGAACAGGGATGGAGCTTTCTTT. The entire variable domain, with the rest obtained from reference TRBV7-9 and TRBJ1-1, is as follows: DTGVSQNPRHKITKRGQNVTFRCDPISEHNRLYWYRQTLGQGPEFLTYFQNEAQLEKSRLLSDRFSAERPKGSFSTLEIQRTEQGDSAMYLCASSSNRDGAFFGQGTRLTVV.

The gene calls are TRBV2 and TRBJ2-7; D could derive from TRBD1 or TRBD2 (5 bases each). The CDR3 length is 14 residues. V was pared by 6 bases and J by 4 bases, with 16 bases between. Germline CDR1 reads SNHLY; CDR2 reads FYNNEI. The CDR3: CASSHGTGTYEQYF. The CDR3 DNA follows: TGTGCCAGCAGCCACGGGACGGGAACGTACGAGCAGTACTTC.